A single sample gave rise to the 21 T cell receptor beta chains below, sequenced in a study of T-cell reconstitution after alpha-beta-depleted transplantation in children. Using unique molecular identifiers, the investigators prepared the TCRbeta library. TCRdb recomputed calls from the PCR reads with MiXCR, one row per CDR3 protein. The sample consists of approximately 500,000 distinct CDR3 sequences, 8% to 11% of them appearing once. This sample comprised PBMCs, obtained before TCRalphabeta/CD19-depleted stem cell transplant. Every receptor here comes from a child aged 2 to 15 with inherited bone marrow failure, due to receive a stem cell transplant.

V and J are TRBV5-1 and TRBJ2-5; D remains ambiguous. Germline V gives CDR1 SGHRS, CDR2 YFSETQ. This CDR3 region has 16 residues. V lost 4 bases to trimming and J lost 1 base, with 17 bases between them. The CDR3 sequence is CASSPCPVWVQETQYF. The CDR3 bases are TGCGCCAGCAGCCCCTGTCCGGTGTGGGTCCAAGAGACCCAGTACTTC. The full variable domain, in which reference TRBV5-1 and TRBJ2-5 provide the parts outside the CDR3, is KAGVTQTPRYLIKTRGQQVTLSCSPISGHRSVSWYQQTPGQGLQFLFEYFSETQRNKGNFPGRFSGRQFSNSRSEMNVSTLELGDSALYLCASSPCPVWVQETQYFGPGTRLLVL.

This clonotype was detected ten times or more. For the CDR3, the DNA is TGTGCCAGCACCTCCGGGACAGACCTAGCCAAAAACATTCAGTACTTC. Translated, it gives CASTSGTDLAKNIQYF. The chain joins TRBV6-1 to TRBJ2-4; 7 bases are a match to TRBD1. Germline CDR1 is MNHNS and CDR2 is SASEGT. The trim removed 7 bases at V and 0 bases at J, leaving 9 bases unmatched. This CDR3 contains 16 residues.

In this sample, this clonotype turned up many times. This rearrangement joins TRBV29-1 to TRBJ1-5; tentatively, D is TRBD1 (5 bases). The CDR3 consists of 13 residues. Looked up from germline, CDR1 is SQVTM and CDR2 is ANQGSEA. Trimming removed 7 bases from V and 3 bases from J, with 13 bases in between. The CDR3: CSAIPGPNQPQHF. As DNA, the CDR3 is TGCAGCGCCATTCCGGGGCCCAATCAGCCCCAGCATTTT. The variable domain in full, with the rest retrieved from reference TRBV29-1 and TRBJ1-5, is SAVISQKPSRDICQRGTSLTIQCQVDSQVTMMFWYRQQPGQSLTLIATANQGSEATYESGFVIDKFPISRPNLTFSTLTVSNMSPEDSSIYLCSAIPGPNQPQHFGDGTRLSIL.

This clonotype appeared many times. The chain carries TRBV28 and TRBJ1-2; D not certain. The CDR3 length is 14 residues. V was clipped by 6 bases and J by 2 bases, with 13 bases between them. Germline lookup yields CDR1 MDHEN and CDR2 SYDVKM. The CDR3 DNA is TGTGCCAGCAGGCCATGGGCCCGCAACTATGGCTACACCTTC. Residues: CASRPWARNYGYTF.

This clonotype was seen ten or more times. The missing conserved phenylalanine or tryptophan at the end of this CDR3 makes a read error likely. Because the CDR3's place on the DNA is in doubt, the DNA is left out and the CDR3 is given as listed by TCRdb. This sequence joins TRBV12-5 and TRBJ2-7; the D call of TRBD1 is as the table states it, not checked on the DNA. With termini counted, the CDR3 has 12 amino acids. Germline loops: CDR1 LGHNT, CDR2 FRNRAP. The CDR3 is CASGSVRDRYNL.

Concerning this clonotype itself: A much larger clone lies a single base off, so this may be a read error. No conserved phenylalanine or tryptophan ends this CDR3, so it is likely a read error. The V and J genes are TRBV4-1 and TRBJ2-1; TRBD2 aligns across 10 bases. The CDR3 extends over 17 amino acids. Germline CDR1 is MGHRA and CDR2 is YSYEKL. V shed 1 base and J 8 bases; nucleotides not matched to a gene: 11. DNA for the CDR3: TGCGCCAGCAGCCAAGTTTGGGCTAGCGGGAGATTCGATGAGCAGTTCTTA. Encoded protein: CASSQVWASGRFDEQFL.

Of note for this clonotype: The junction shows a germline mismatch at one end, possibly a read error. The chain joins TRBV7-2 to TRBJ1-5, with D maybe TRBD1 (6 bases). CDR1 and CDR2 (germline): SGHTA, FQGNSA. This CDR3 comprises 14 residues. The CDR3 DNA sequence: TGTGGCAGCAGCTCCCGCCAGGGGAGTCAGCCCCAGCATTTT. This translates into CGSSSRQGSQPQHF.

This clonotype was counted ten times or more. The gene calls are TRBV29-1 and TRBJ2-1, with D perhaps matching TRBD2 (6 bases). Germline lookup yields CDR1 SQVTM and CDR2 ANQGSEA. The CDR3 is 13 amino acids. V was clipped by 3 bases and J by 5 bases, with 11 bases between them. In DNA form, the CDR3 reads TGCAGCGTTGATCGGGGGAGCGACAATGAGCAGTTCTTC. It yields the protein CSVDRGSDNEQFF.

The chain links TRBV5-6 to TRBJ2-5; D is unresolved. The CDR3 sequence is 13 residues long. Germline CDR1 is SGHDT and CDR2 is YYEEEE. The V and J ends lost 4 bases and 5 bases respectively, with 12 bases between them. Written as DNA, the CDR3 is TGTGCCAGCAGCGTCTCGGGTGGGGAGACCCAGTACTTC. This sequence encodes CASSVSGGETQYF.

The chain couples TRBV20-1 to TRBJ2-1; unclear D gene. Trimming stripped 5 bases from V and 5 bases from J, with 10 bases between. CDR3 size: 12 residues. Germline CDR1 is DFQATT and CDR2 is SNEGSKA (reference sequence). Here the CDR3 DNA reads TGCAGTGCTTTCGACACCGACAATGAGCAGTTCTTC. This gives the protein CSAFDTDNEQFF.

This clonotype appeared many times. Its ends do not fully match the called genes, so a read error is possible. The J gene is TRBJ2-3, the V gene TRBV6-1; D call uncertain. There are 9 residues in the CDR3. Per the germline V gene, CDR1 is MNHNS and CDR2 is SASEGT. The DNA of the CDR3 is TGTGCCACCAGGCCCCCAGGTCTTTTT. This sequence encodes CATRPPGLF.

This clonotype was detected only a few times. This chain links TRBV4-1 with TRBJ2-1, with 15 bases that match TRBD2. CDR1 and CDR2 from the germline V gene are MGHRA and YSYEKL. This CDR3 spans 17 amino acids. Unmatched junction bases numbered 5, after V lost 1 base and J lost 7 bases. The CDR3 nucleotides are TGCGCCAGCAGCCAAGGGACTAGCGGGAGGGCCTGGAATGAGCAGTTCTTC. Its translation: CASSQGTSGRAWNEQFF.

The chain uses TRBV7-2 and TRBJ2-1, with 7 bases fitting TRBD2. The V and J ends lost 1 base and 7 bases, in that order; junction bases with no gene match: 7. Germline loops: CDR1 SGHTA, CDR2 FQGNSA. The CDR3 is made up of 15 amino acids. This CDR3 reads CASSLDSTGRNEQFF. DNA of the CDR3: TGTGCCAGCAGCTTAGATTCCACCGGGAGGAATGAGCAGTTCTTC. Drawing the rest from reference TRBV7-2 and TRBJ2-1, the complete variable domain is GAGVSQSPSNKVTEKGKDVELRCDPISGHTALYWYRQSLGQGLEFLIYFQGNSAPDKSGLPSDRFSAERTGGSVSTLTIQRTQQEDSAVYLCASSLDSTGRNEQFFGPGTRLTVL.

V gene TRBV7-9 combines with J gene TRBJ2-7; 9 nucleotides line up with TRBD1. CDR3 length equals 13 residues. From germline, CDR1 is SEHNR and CDR2 FQNEAQ (reference sequence). The J segment lost 3 bases and the V segment lost 5 bases, leaving 2 bases of the junction unmatched. Here the CDR3 reads CASSDRGVYEQYF. The DNA of the CDR3 is TGTGCCAGCAGCGACAGGGGGGTCTACGAGCAGTACTTC.

This clonotype was seen repeatedly, ten times or more. The chain employs TRBV27 and TRBJ2-3; TRBD1 aligns across 9 bases. There are 17 residues in the CDR3. Trimming removed 10 bases from V and 2 bases from J; junction bases left unmatched: 16. CDR1 MNHEY and CDR2 SMNVEV come from the germline V gene (reference sequence). The CDR3 is CATDPGGTGHFTDTQYF. DNA of the CDR3: TGTGCCACCGACCCCGGAGGGACAGGGCATTTCACAGATACGCAGTATTTT.

The chain joins TRBV27 to TRBJ1-5; D uncertain. The germline V gene encodes CDR1 MNHEY and CDR2 SMNVEV (reference sequence). Trimming removed 6 bases at V and 6 bases at J, with 12 bases between. The CDR3 is 13 amino acids. CDR3 coding DNA: TGTGCCAGCAGCGTGGCAGGAGGTCAGCCCCAGCATTTT. Translating gives CASSVAGGQPQHF.

This clonotype has ten or more counts. The J gene is TRBJ1-6, the V gene TRBV5-5; perhaps TRBD1 as D (6 bases). Germline V lookup: CDR1 SGHKS, CDR2 YYEKEE (reference sequence). The CDR3 has 14 residues. Trimming pared 0 bases from V and 10 bases from J, leaving 11 bases between. The CDR3 region has the DNA TGTGCCAGCAGCTTGGTGGCAGGGGAATCACCCCTCCACTTT. The encoded protein is CASSLVAGESPLHF.

This clonotype occurred many times. The rearrangement uses TRBV6-5 and TRBJ2-3; 8 bases align to TRBD2. The ends lost 0 bases at V and 8 bases at J; junction bases unmatched: 10. The CDR3 extends over 16 amino acids. Germline assignment: CDR1 MNHEY and CDR2 SVGAGI. The CDR3 DNA follows: TGTGCCAGCAGTTACTCTGTAGCGGGATGGCCTCGTACGCAGTATTTT. Translation: CASSYSVAGWPRTQYF.

This chain links TRBV27 with TRBJ2-3, with 10 bases fitting TRBD2. After removal of 4 bases from V and 2 bases from J, the junction contained 6 bases not matched to a gene. Germline CDR1 and CDR2: MNHEY and SMNVEV (reference sequence). The CDR3 length is 16 residues. The CDR3 DNA sequence: TGTGCCAGCAGTTCGGGGACTAGCGAGTACACAGATACGCAGTATTTT. It is translated as CASSSGTSEYTDTQYF.

This rearrangement joins TRBV3-1 to TRBJ1-1; tentative D call: TRBD1 (5 bases). With 1 base removed from V and 1 base from J, the gap between germline ends came to 7 bases. From germline, CDR1 is LGHDT and CDR2 YNNKEL (reference sequence). The CDR3 is made up of 14 amino acids. CDR3 DNA sequence: TGTGCCAGCAGCCAAGGGGGGAGGAACACTGAAGCTTTCTTT. It specifies CASSQGGRNTEAFF.

This clonotype appeared many times. CDR3 DNA: TGTGCCAGCACCCCGGAGTGGGACCCAGCCAAAAACATTCAGTACTTC. This gives the protein CASTPEWDPAKNIQYF. V is TRBV12-3 or TRBV12-4 and J is TRBJ2-4; D is tentatively TRBD1 or TRBD2 (5 bases each). The CDR3 is made up of 16 amino acids. V lost 7 bases, J lost 0 bases, and 16 bases lay in between.